The sequence of this TCR beta chain was determined in a study of T cells in tuberculosis. Using immunoSEQ multiplex PCR, the repertoire was profiled, and TCRdb retains in-frame clones only, with some absent. The table includes about 22,000 clones, about 96% detected once. The V end was cut by 4 bases, the J end by 4 bases, with 13 bases between. Germline V gene lookup returns CDR1 GTSNPN and CDR2 SVGIG (reference sequence). This CDR3 spans 13 amino acids. General study results and limits: Smaller alpha distances in active tuberculosis partly reflected shorter CDR3-alpha lengths.

Each clinical donor contributed on average about 96,000 T cells from unsorted cryopreserved PBMC. Concerning this clone itself: As yet, its antigen is unknown.

The sample was PBMCs. This sequence was found in a donor aged 10 to 29 with latent tuberculosis or without tuberculosis infection. The chain uses TRBV30 and TRBJ2-5; D is uncertain. The CDR3 loop reads CAWTPRVRETQYF. The CDR3 region has the DNA TGTGCCTGGACACCCCGAGTGAGAGAGACCCAGTACTTC.